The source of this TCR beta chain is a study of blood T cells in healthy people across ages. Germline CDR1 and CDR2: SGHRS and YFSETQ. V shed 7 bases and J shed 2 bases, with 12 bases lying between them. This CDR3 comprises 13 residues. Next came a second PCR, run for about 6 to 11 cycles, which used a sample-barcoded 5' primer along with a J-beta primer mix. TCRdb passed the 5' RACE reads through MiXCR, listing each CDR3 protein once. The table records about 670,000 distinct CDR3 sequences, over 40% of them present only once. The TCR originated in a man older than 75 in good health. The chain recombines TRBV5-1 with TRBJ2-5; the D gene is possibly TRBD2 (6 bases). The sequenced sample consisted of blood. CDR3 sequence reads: CASETGEQETQYF. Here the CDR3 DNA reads TGCGCCAGCGAAACGGGGGAACAAGAGACCCAGTACTTC.